The rows below give T cell receptor beta chains drawn from one sample of a study of glioma-infiltrating T cells after dendritic cell vaccination. The data were produced by immunoSEQ multiplex PCR, yet TCRdb's version contains in-frame clones alone and is incomplete. The sample has roughly 96,000 clones, roughly three quarters seen once. The sample here was blood, taken before dendritic cell vaccination. The receptors stem from a human donor with glioblastoma. Each CDR3 is given with its conserved first and last residue. Each record gives: J gene, D gene, clone size, V gene, CDR3 protein, CDR3 DNA. The D gene is left open where the match is weak. Part of the rows lack a size; the others show once, few, many or a class for expanded clones.

J: TRBJ2-3; D: .; size: .; V: TRBV5-4; CDR3: CASSPTSFRTDTQYF; DNA: TGTGCCAGCAGCCCAACTAGCTTCCGCACAGATACGCAGTATTTT
J: TRBJ2-3; D: TRBD2; size: .; V: TRBV30; CDR3: CAWSLKRGGQDTQYF; DNA: TGTGCCTGGAGTTTGAAGCGGGGGGGCCAAGATACGCAGTATTTT
J: TRBJ1-1; D: .; size: .; V: TRBV7-9; CDR3: CASNPGVENTEAFF; DNA: TGTGCCAGCAACCCGGGGGTCGAGAACACTGAAGCTTTCTTT
J: TRBJ2-1; D: TRBD2; size: .; V: TRBV19; CDR3: CASSGYAGAYNEQFF; DNA: TGTGCCAGTAGTGGCTATGCGGGGGCCTACAATGAGCAGTTCTTC
J: TRBJ2-5; D: TRBD1; size: .; V: TRBV5-1; CDR3: CASSLTGTGFEETQYF; DNA: TGCGCCAGCAGCTTGACCGGGACAGGGTTCGAGGAGACCCAGTACTTC
J: TRBJ2-1; D: TRBD2; size: .; V: TRBV5-4; CDR3: CASSPRLAGGLNEQFF; DNA: TGTGCCAGCAGCCCCCGACTAGCGGGGGGCCTTAATGAGCAGTTCTTC
J: TRBJ2-1; D: TRBD2; size: few; V: TRBV5-1; CDR3: CASSLLPFSSGNEQFF; DNA: TGCGCCAGCAGCTTGTTACCGTTTTCTAGCGGCAATGAGCAGTTCTTC
J: TRBJ1-1; D: TRBD1; size: once; V: TRBV15; CDR3: CATNQQGDNEAFF; DNA: TGTGCCACCAACCAACAGGGGGACAATGAAGCTTTCTTT
J: TRBJ2-1; D: TRBD2; size: .; V: TRBV10-3; CDR3: CATRAGGPPEQFF; DNA: TGTGCCACACGAGCGGGGGGGCCCCCTGAGCAGTTCTTC
J: TRBJ2-3; D: .; size: .; V: TRBV5-4; CDR3: CASSSAGAPSTDTQYF; DNA: TGTGCCAGCAGCTCTGCGGGGGCCCCTAGCACAGATACGCAGTATTTT
J: TRBJ2-7; D: TRBD2; size: few; V: TRBV6-5; CDR3: CASSPGTRSYEQYF; DNA: TGTGCCAGCAGTCCCGGGACTAGGTCCTACGAGCAGTACTTC
J: TRBJ2-7; D: TRBD1; size: .; V: TRBV5-1; CDR3: CASSLGSTGFGEQYF; DNA: TGCGCCAGCAGCTTGGGGTCGACAGGGTTTGGAGAGCAGTACTTC
J: TRBJ1-5; D: TRBD1; size: .; V: TRBV19; CDR3: CASMGQGHSNQPQHF; DNA: TGTGCCAGTATGGGACAGGGCCATAGCAATCAGCCCCAGCATTTT
J: TRBJ2-1; D: .; size: .; V: TRBV7-9; CDR3: CASSPPSSYNEQFF; DNA: TGTGCCAGCAGCCCCCCATCCTCCTACAATGAGCAGTTCTTC
J: TRBJ1-1; D: TRBD1; size: once; V: TRBV28; CDR3: CASSIRTGTMRTEAFF; DNA: TGTGCCAGCAGTATCCGGACAGGCACCATGAGGACTGAAGCTTTCTTT
J: TRBJ2-7; D: .; size: .; V: TRBV18; CDR3: CASSPDSQREQYF; DNA: TGTGCCAGCTCACCTGACAGCCAACGAGAGCAGTACTTC
J: TRBJ2-5; D: .; size: .; V: TRBV25-1; CDR3: CASSEQVDGTQYF; DNA: TGTGCCAGCAGTGAACAGGTCGACGGGACCCAGTACTTC
J: TRBJ2-5; D: TRBD2; size: .; V: TRBV5-8; CDR3: CASSLASLSGGETQYF; DNA: TGTGCCAGCAGCTTGGCCTCTCTGAGCGGGGGAGAGACCCAGTACTTC
J: TRBJ2-3; D: .; size: .; V: TRBV5-1; CDR3: CASSSQNTDTQYF; DNA: TGCGCCAGCAGCTCCCAAAACACAGATACGCAGTATTTT
J: TRBJ1-3; D: TRBD1; size: .; V: TRBV7-8; CDR3: CASSTTPTGGLNTIYF; DNA: TGTGCCAGCAGCACCACGCCAACAGGGGGCCTTAACACCATATATTTT